This T cell receptor (beta chain) came from a study of identical twins. V trimming: 2 bases; J trimming: 7 bases; junction bases outside the gene matches: 3. Germline V CDR1 and CDR2: MGHDK, SYGVNS. The CDR3 runs 15 residues. Addition of a universal primer site occurred through template switching, and cDNA carried unique molecular identifiers. TCRdb analysed the 5' RACE reads with MiXCR anew, one entry per CDR3 protein. This sample has about 890,000 distinct CDR3 sequences, with 9% to 15% found just once. This clonotype has at least ten counts. Antigen specificity is unknown. All donors were healthy Caucasians. Notes on the study in general: Insertion counts were lower in abundant cord blood beta clonotypes, a trend that memory repertoires did not show.

A further study also used this sample, focusing on yellow fever vaccine responses in identical twins.

This receptor was taken from a young woman in good health. The sequenced sample consisted of PBMCs. This chain links TRBV25-1 with TRBJ1-6; 9 bases map to TRBD1. Here the CDR3 DNA reads TGTGCCAGCAGTGAAGGACAGGGGATAAATTCACCCCTCCACTTT. Encoded protein: CASSEGQGINSPLHF.